Below are 21 T cell receptor beta chains sequenced from a single sample in a study of cytomegalovirus exposure and HLA in healthy donors. The table came from immunoSEQ multiplex PCR; TCRdb's copy has only in-frame clones and leaves some out. The table lists more than 60,000 clones, 96% of them singletons. Sequenced sample: PBMCs. These receptors were obtained from a woman younger than 35 in good health and CMV-seropositive.

The chain employs TRBV5-4 and TRBJ2-7; 10 nucleotides agree with TRBD1. The CDR3 spans 14 residues. Trimming at V came to 3 bases and at J to 5 bases, leaving 5 bases not matched to a gene. The germline V gene has CDR1 SGHNT and CDR2 YYREEE (reference sequence). CDR3 residues: CASSWGQGRHEQYF. CDR3 bases: TGTGCCAGCAGCTGGGGACAGGGGAGACACGAGCAGTACTTC. The whole variable domain, remainder taken from reference TRBV5-4 and TRBJ2-7, is ETGVTQSPTHLIKTRGQQVTLRCSSQSGHNTVSWYQQALGQGPQFIFQYYREEENGRGNFPPRFSGLQFPNYSSELNVNALELDDSALYLCASSWGQGRHEQYFGPGTRLTVT.

This chain links TRBV28 with TRBJ2-3, with 14 bases identical to TRBD2. Germline CDR1 and CDR2: MDHEN and SYDVKM. The CDR3 is 20 residues long. V shed 2 bases, J shed 0 bases, and the junction held 10 bases outside the gene matches. DNA of the CDR3: TGTGCCAGCAGTTTACCGACCGGGACTAGCGGGAGCGCTAGCACAGATACGCAGTATTTT. This encodes CASSLPTGTSGSASTDTQYF.

The rearrangement joins TRBV28 to TRBJ1-5; 9 nucleotides agree with TRBD1. This CDR3 contains 16 residues. V was pared by 5 bases and J by 6 bases, with 11 bases of the junction left unmatched. CDR1 is MDHEN, CDR2 SYDVKM, per germline. CDR3 amino acids: CASSREQGALGQPQHF. The CDR3 DNA reads as TGTGCCAGCAGTCGTGAACAGGGGGCGTTGGGTCAGCCCCAGCATTTT.

The chain's CDR3 is CASSLSVRAQDRGRRNEQFF. CDR3 nucleotides: TGTGCCAGCAGTCTTTCGGTCCGAGCCCAGGACAGGGGGCGCCGAAATGAGCAGTTCTTC. This chain joins TRBV9 and TRBJ2-1; 11 bases align to TRBD1. Germline values: CDR1 SGDLS, CDR2 YYNGEE. After removal of 5 bases from V and 7 bases from J, the junction contained 23 bases not matched to a gene. There are 20 residues in the CDR3.

This chain connects TRBV5-1 to TRBJ2-1, with 12 bases identical to TRBD2. CDR3 size: 15 residues. Germline CDR1 SGHRS, CDR2 YFSETQ. Germline trimming cut 5 bases from V and 7 bases from J; bases unmatched to any gene: 7. Here the CDR3 reads CASRLTSGSWNEQFF. CDR3 in DNA: TGCGCCAGCAGGTTGACTAGCGGGAGTTGGAATGAGCAGTTCTTC.

This chain connects TRBV5-4 to TRBJ2-5, with TRBD2 identical over 14 bases. The CDR3 runs to 16 residues. Germline V gives CDR1 SGHNT, CDR2 YYREEE (reference sequence). The V segment lost 4 bases and the J segment 5 bases; nucleotides outside the gene matches: 7. The CDR3 spells CASSLGTSGSAETQYF. Written as DNA, the CDR3 is TGTGCCAGCAGCCTGGGGACTAGCGGGAGTGCGGAGACCCAGTACTTC.

The chain recombines TRBV29-1 with TRBJ2-7; TRBD2 matches at 10 bases. The germline V gene has CDR1 SQVTM and CDR2 ANQGSEA. The trim removed 4 bases at V and 2 bases at J, leaving 5 bases unmatched. The CDR3 has 14 amino acids. The CDR3 bases are TGCAGCGTTGTTCTAGCGGGAGTGACCTACGAGCAGTACTTC. As protein: CSVVLAGVTYEQYF.

V is TRBV10-2 and J is TRBJ1-4, with D perhaps TRBD1 (6 bases). The V gene lost 4 bases and the J gene lost 5 bases, with 11 bases spanning the gap. The CDR3 is 14 amino acids. From germline, CDR1 is WSHSY and CDR2 SAAADI. The CDR3 sequence is CASSVNRVNEKLFF. The CDR3 region has the DNA TGCGCCAGCAGTGTAAACAGGGTAAATGAAAAACTGTTTTTT.

Here the CDR3 reads CASSIGLGAGGTQYF. The CDR3 DNA follows: TGTGCCAGCAGTATAGGGCTGGGAGCGGGGGGTACGCAGTATTTT. The gene calls are TRBV7-3 and TRBJ2-3, with TRBD2 matching over 9 bases. Germline CDR1 is SGHTA and CDR2 is FQGTGA. V trimming: 6 bases; J trimming: 8 bases; junction bases outside the gene matches: 12. This CDR3 is built from 15 residues.

The V gene is TRBV10-3, the J gene TRBJ2-1, with 8 bases identical to TRBD1. Trimming at V came to 0 bases and at J to 5 bases, leaving 0 bases not matched to a gene. Germline assignment: CDR1 ENHRY and CDR2 SYGVKD. This CDR3 region has 14 residues. The CDR3 DNA sequence: TGTGCCATCAGTGAGTCGGACAGGGACAATGAGCAGTTCTTC. Translated: CAISESDRDNEQFF.

This rearrangement joins TRBV5-4 to TRBJ2-7; 10 bases are a match to TRBD1. From germline, CDR1 is SGHNT and CDR2 YYREEE (reference sequence). This CDR3 is 15 amino acids long. V shed 3 bases, J shed 2 bases, and the junction held 5 bases outside the gene matches. This CDR3 reads CASSSRTGGAYEQYF. In DNA, the CDR3 is TGTGCCAGCAGCTCAAGGACAGGGGGGGCCTACGAGCAGTACTTC. The full variable domain, its missing parts supplied by reference TRBV5-4 and TRBJ2-7, is ETGVTQSPTHLIKTRGQQVTLRCSSQSGHNTVSWYQQALGQGPQFIFQYYREEENGRGNFPPRFSGLQFPNYSSELNVNALELDDSALYLCASSSRTGGAYEQYFGPGTRLTVT.

The chain carries TRBV28 and TRBJ2-1; 7 bases match TRBD1. Germline V gene sequence: CDR1 MDHEN, CDR2 SYDVKM. V shed 8 bases, J shed 8 bases, and the junction held 6 bases outside the gene matches. The CDR3 is 12 residues long. The CDR3 spells CASGEGADEQFF. CDR3 coding DNA: TGTGCCAGCGGCGAGGGGGCCGATGAGCAGTTCTTC.

J is TRBJ2-3 and V is TRBV6-6; D unclear. Germline lookup yields CDR1 MNHNY and CDR2 SVGAGI (reference sequence). The CDR3 has 11 amino acids. Deletions cut 6 bases from V and 3 bases from J, with 4 bases between. CDR3 DNA sequence: TGTGCCAGCAGCCGTACAGATACGCAGTATTTT. Its protein is CASSRTDTQYF.

This chain joins TRBV18 and TRBJ2-5; 10 nucleotides agree with TRBD1. The junction had 7 bases not matched to a gene; V was cut back by 2 bases and J by 4 bases. CDR3 length: 16 amino acids. Per germline, CDR1 KGHSH and CDR2 LQKENI. The DNA for the CDR3 is TGTGCCAGCTCACCAGCGGGACAGGGGATAGGAGAGACCCAGTACTTC. Its translation is CASSPAGQGIGETQYF.

The V call is TRBV6-6, the J call TRBJ1-2; the D gene is possibly TRBD1 (5 bases). This CDR3 has 14 residues. The germline gives CDR1 MNHNY, CDR2 SVGAGI (reference sequence). Trimming pared 10 bases from V and 0 bases from J, leaving 15 bases between. DNA of the CDR3: TGTGCCACATTACCTAGACAGCCTAACTATGGCTACACCTTC. This gives the protein CATLPRQPNYGYTF.

The sample holds one count of this clone. The CDR3 reads CASSYGGGKQDEQYF. The CDR3 DNA sequence: TGTGCCAGCAGTTACGGAGGAGGGAAGCAGGACGAGCAGTACTTC. This sequence joins TRBV6-5 and TRBJ2-7; a possible D gene is TRBD2 (6 bases). Between the trimmed V and J ends, which lost 2 bases and 5 bases, there was a span of 16 bases. This CDR3 region has 15 residues. Germline assignment: CDR1 MNHEY and CDR2 SVGAGI.

The chain combines TRBV6-1 with TRBJ1-1, with D perhaps matching TRBD1 (5 bases). This CDR3 is built from 13 residues. Deletions cut 1 base from V and 6 bases from J, with 9 bases between. Looked up from germline, CDR1 is MNHNS and CDR2 is SASEGT. CDR3 nucleotide sequence: TGTGCCAGCAGTGAAGAGGGGTTACCTGAAGCTTTCTTT. Translating it yields CASSEEGLPEAFF.

The rearrangement uses TRBV5-1 and TRBJ2-5, with D tentatively TRBD1 (8 bases). V dropped 0 bases and J dropped 3 bases, with 24 bases sitting between them. Germline CDR1 SGHRS, CDR2 YFSETQ. The CDR3 consists of 19 residues. The CDR3 sequence is CASSLAITGGGSVKETQYF. Written as DNA, the CDR3 is TGCGCCAGCAGCTTGGCCATAACAGGGGGGGGTTCGGTTAAAGAGACCCAGTACTTC.

The chain joins TRBV6-5 to TRBJ2-7; possibly TRBD2 for D (6 bases). Trimming shortened V by 6 bases and J by 6 bases, and 15 bases separated the two germline ends. The CDR3 loop spans 13 amino acids. Germline V CDR1 and CDR2: MNHEY, SVGAGI. The CDR3 sequence: CASSITSSGEQYF. CDR3 sequence (DNA): TGTGCCAGCAGCATAACTAGCTCAGGCGAGCAGTACTTC.

The chain recombines TRBV30 with TRBJ2-7; D may be TRBD2 (6 bases). The CDR3 is 18 residues long. Germline CDR1 GTSNPN, CDR2 SVGIG (reference sequence). The V end was cut by 0 bases, the J end by 6 bases, with 27 bases between. The CDR3 is CAWSVGFLTRVPAGEQYF. The CDR3 nucleotides are TGTGCCTGGAGTGTTGGGTTCCTAACGAGAGTCCCAGCGGGCGAGCAGTACTTC.

The genes are TRBV5-4 and TRBJ1-2; TRBD1 aligns across 8 bases. Trimming at V came to 5 bases and at J to 4 bases, leaving 7 bases not matched to a gene. The CDR3 totals 14 residues. Germline-derived CDR1 and CDR2 are SGHNT and YYREEE (reference sequence). The chain's CDR3 is CASSSDRGIYGYTF. The CDR3, as DNA: TGTGCCAGCAGTTCCGACAGGGGTATCTATGGCTACACCTTC.